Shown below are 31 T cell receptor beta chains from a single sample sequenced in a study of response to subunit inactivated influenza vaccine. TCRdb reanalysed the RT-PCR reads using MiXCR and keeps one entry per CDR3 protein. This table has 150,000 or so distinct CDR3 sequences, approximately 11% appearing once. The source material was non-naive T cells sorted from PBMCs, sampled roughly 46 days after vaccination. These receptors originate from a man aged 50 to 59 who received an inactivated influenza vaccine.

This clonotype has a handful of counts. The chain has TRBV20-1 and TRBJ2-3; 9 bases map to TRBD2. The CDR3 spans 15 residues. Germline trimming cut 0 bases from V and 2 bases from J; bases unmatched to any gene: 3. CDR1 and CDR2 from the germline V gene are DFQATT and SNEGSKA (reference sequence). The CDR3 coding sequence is TGCAGTGCTAGAGATCCTAGCGGGGCCACAGATACGCAGTATTTT. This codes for CSARDPSGATDTQYF.

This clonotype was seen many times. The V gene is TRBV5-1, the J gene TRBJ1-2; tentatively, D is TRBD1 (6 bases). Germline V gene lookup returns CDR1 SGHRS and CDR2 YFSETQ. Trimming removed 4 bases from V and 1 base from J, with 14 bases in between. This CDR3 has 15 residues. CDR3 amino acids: CASSPQTGINYGYTF. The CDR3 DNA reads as TGCGCCAGCAGCCCACAGACAGGAATTAACTATGGCTACACCTTC.

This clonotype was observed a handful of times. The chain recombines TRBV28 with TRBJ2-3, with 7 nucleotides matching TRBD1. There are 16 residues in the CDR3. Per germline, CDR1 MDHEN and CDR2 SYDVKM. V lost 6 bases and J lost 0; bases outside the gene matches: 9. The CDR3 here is CASSFAGGTSTDTQYF. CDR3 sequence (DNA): TGTGCCAGCAGCTTTGCAGGGGGAACTAGCACAGATACGCAGTATTTT.

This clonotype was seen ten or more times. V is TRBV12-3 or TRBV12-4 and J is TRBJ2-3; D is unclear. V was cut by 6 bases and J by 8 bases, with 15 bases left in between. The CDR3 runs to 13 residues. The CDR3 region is CASSSGRASTQYF. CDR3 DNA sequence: TGTGCCAGCAGCTCAGGCCGAGCGTCTACGCAGTATTTT.

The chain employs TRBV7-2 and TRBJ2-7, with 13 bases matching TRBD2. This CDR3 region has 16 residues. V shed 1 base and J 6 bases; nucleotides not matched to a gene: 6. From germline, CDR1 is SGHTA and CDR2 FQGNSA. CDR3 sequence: CASSLGPGLAGIEQYF. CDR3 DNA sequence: TGTGCCAGCAGCTTAGGGCCGGGACTAGCGGGGATCGAGCAGTACTTC.

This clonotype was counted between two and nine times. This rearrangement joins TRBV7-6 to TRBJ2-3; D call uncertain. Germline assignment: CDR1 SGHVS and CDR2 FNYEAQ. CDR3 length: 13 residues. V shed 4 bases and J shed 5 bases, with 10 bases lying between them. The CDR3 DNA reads TGTGCCAGCAGCTCCAAGATGTTAGATACGCAGTATTTT. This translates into CASSSKMLDTQYF.

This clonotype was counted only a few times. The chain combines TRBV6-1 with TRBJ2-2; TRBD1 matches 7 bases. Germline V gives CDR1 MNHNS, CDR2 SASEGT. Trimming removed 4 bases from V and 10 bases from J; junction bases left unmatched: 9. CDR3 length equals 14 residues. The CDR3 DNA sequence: TGTGCCAGCAGTGCTTACAGGGGAATGGAGGAGCTGTTTTTT. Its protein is CASSAYRGMEELFF.

The CDR3 region is CSARLGHGNQPQHF. DNA for the CDR3: TGCAGTGCTAGGCTCGGGCATGGGAATCAGCCCCAGCATTTT. The chain employs TRBV20-1 and TRBJ1-5; D gene ambiguous. V shed 3 bases and J shed 4 bases, with 13 bases lying between them. This CDR3 is 14 amino acids long. Germline V CDR1 and CDR2: DFQATT, SNEGSKA (reference sequence).

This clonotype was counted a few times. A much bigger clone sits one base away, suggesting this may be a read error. The CDR3, as DNA: TGCAGTGCTAGGTCGGGACAGGGGGCGGGCTACGACCAGTACTTC. This sequence encodes CSARSGQGAGYDQYF. V usage is TRBV20-1 and J usage is TRBJ2-7, with 12 bases that match TRBD1. Germline CDR1 DFQATT, CDR2 SNEGSKA (reference sequence). CDR3 size: 15 residues.

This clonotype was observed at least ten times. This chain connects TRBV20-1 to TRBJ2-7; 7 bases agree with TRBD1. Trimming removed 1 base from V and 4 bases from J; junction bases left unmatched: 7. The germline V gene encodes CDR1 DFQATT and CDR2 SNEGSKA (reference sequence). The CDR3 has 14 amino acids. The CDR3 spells CSARVTGNPYEQYF. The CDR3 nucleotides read TGCAGTGCTAGAGTGACAGGGAATCCATACGAGCAGTACTTC.

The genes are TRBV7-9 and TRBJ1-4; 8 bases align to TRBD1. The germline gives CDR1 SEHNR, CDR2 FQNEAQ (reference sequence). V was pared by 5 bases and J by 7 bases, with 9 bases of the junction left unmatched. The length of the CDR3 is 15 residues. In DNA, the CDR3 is TGTGCCAGCAGCCGCTACCAGGGGGCTCTTGAAAAACTGTTTTTT. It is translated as CASSRYQGALEKLFF.

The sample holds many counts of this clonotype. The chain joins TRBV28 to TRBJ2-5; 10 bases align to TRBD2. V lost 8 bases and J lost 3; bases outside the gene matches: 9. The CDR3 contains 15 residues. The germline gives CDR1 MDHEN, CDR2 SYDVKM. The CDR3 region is CASGVSAGGKETQYF. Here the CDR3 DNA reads TGTGCCAGCGGAGTATCAGCGGGGGGGAAAGAGACCCAGTACTTC.

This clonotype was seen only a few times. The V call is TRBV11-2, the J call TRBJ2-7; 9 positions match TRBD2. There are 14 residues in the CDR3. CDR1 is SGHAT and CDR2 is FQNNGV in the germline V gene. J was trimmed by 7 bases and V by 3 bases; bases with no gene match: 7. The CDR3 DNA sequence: TGTGCCAGCAGCTTTGGCGGGGGGGTAGGTGAGCAGTACTTC. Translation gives CASSFGGGVGEQYF.

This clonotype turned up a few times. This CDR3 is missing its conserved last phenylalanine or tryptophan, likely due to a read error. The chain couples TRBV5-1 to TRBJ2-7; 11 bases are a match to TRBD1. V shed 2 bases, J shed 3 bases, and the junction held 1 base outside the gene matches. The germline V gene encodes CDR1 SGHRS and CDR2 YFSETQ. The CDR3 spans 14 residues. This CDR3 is CASSFGTGGYEQYL. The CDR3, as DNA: TGCGCCAGCAGCTTCGGGACAGGGGGCTACGAGCAGTACTTA.

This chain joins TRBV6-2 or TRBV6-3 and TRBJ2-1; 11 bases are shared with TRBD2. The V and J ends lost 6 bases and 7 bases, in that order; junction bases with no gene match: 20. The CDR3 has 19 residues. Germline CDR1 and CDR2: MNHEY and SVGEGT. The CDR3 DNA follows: TGTGCCAGCAGCCGTAGGGGCCGACTAGCGGGGCATCGTTGGAATGAGCAGTTCTTC. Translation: CASSRRGRLAGHRWNEQFF.

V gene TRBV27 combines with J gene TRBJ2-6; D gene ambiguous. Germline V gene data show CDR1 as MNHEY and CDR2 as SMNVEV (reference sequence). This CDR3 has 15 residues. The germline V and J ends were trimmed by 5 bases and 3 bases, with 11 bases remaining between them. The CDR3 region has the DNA TGTGCCAGCAGTCTCACTGGGGTTGGGGCCAACGTCCTGACTTTC. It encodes CASSLTGVGANVLTF.

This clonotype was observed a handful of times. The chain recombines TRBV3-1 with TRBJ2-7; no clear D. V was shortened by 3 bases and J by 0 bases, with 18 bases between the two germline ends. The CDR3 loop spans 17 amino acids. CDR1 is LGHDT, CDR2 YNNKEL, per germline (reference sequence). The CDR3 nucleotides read TGTGCCAGCAGCCACCCCTTAGGGCAGGCAGGCTCCTACGAGCAGTACTTC. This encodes CASSHPLGQAGSYEQYF.

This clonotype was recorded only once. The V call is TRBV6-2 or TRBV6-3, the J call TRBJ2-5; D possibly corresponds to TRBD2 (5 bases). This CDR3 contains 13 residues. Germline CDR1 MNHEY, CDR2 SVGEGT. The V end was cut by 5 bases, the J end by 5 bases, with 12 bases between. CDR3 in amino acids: CASSATRLETQYF. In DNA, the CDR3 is TGTGCCAGCAGTGCAACTAGGTTGGAGACCCAGTACTTC.

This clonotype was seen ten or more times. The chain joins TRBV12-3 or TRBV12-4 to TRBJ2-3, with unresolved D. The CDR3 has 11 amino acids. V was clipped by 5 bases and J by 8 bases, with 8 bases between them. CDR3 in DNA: TGTGCCAGCAGTAGTGGGGTTACGCAGTATTTT. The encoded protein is CASSSGVTQYF.

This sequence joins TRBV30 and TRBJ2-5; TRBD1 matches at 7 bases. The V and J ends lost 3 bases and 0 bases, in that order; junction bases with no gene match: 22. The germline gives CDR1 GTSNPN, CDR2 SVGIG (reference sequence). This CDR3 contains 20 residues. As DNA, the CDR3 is TGTGCCTGGAGAGGAGGCGTCCATAGAAGGGACAGTGCGGACCAAGAGACCCAGTACTTC. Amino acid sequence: CAWRGGVHRRDSADQETQYF.

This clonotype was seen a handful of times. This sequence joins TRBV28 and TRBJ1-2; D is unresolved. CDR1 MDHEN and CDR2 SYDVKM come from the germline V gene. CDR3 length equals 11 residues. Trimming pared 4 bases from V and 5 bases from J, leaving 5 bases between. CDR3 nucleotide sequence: TGTGCCAGCAGTTCGCAGTATGGCTACACCTTC. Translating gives CASSSQYGYTF.

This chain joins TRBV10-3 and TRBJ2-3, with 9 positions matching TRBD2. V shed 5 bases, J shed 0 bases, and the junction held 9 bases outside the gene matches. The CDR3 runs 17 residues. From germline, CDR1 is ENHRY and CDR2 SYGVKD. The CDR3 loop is CAISPSGASVSTDTQYF. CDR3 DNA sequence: TGTGCCATCAGTCCTAGCGGGGCGTCCGTCAGCACAGATACGCAGTATTTT.

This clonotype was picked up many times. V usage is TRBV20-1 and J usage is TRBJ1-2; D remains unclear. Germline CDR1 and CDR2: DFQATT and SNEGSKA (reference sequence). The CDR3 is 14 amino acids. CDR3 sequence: CTAGSPKGFYGYTF. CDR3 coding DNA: TGCACCGCGGGTAGTCCCAAGGGTTTCTATGGCTACACCTTC.

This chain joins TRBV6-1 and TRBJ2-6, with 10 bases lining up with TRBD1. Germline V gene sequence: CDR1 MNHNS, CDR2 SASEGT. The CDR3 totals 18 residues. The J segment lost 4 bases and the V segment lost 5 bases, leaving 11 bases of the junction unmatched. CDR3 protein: CASSTGDRGPSGANVLTF. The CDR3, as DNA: TGTGCCAGCAGTACGGGGGACAGGGGTCCTTCCGGGGCCAACGTCCTGACTTTC.

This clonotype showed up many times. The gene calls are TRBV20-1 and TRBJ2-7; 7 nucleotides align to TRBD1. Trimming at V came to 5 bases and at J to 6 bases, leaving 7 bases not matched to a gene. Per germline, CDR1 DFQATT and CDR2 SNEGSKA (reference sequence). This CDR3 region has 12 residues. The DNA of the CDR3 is TGCAGTGCTCCCGGGACAGTCAGCGAGCAGTACTTC. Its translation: CSAPGTVSEQYF.

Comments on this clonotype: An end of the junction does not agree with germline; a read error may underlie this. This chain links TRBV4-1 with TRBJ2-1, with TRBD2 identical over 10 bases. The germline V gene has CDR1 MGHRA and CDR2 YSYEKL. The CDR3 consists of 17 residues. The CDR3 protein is CACSQVPVAGGNNEQFF. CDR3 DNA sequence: TGCGCCTGCAGCCAAGTGCCGGTAGCGGGGGGAAACAATGAGCAGTTCTTC.

The CDR3 loop is CRLGEGNTYEQYF. In DNA, the CDR3 is TGCAGGCTCGGGGAGGGGAATACCTACGAGCAGTACTTC. V usage is TRBV29-1 and J usage is TRBJ2-7; TRBD2 matches at 7 bases. CDR3 length equals 13 residues. The germline V gene has CDR1 SQVTM and CDR2 ANQGSEA.

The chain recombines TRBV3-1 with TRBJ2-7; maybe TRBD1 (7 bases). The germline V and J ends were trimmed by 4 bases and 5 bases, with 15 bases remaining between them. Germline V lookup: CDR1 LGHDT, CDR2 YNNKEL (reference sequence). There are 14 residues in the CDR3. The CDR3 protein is CASSPYRGLDEQYF. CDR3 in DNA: TGTGCCAGCAGCCCTTACAGGGGACTGGACGAGCAGTACTTC.

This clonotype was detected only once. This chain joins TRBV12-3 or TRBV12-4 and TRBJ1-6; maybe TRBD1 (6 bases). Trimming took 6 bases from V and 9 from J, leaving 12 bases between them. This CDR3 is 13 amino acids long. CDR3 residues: CASSLSRGSPLHF. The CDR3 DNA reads TGTGCCAGCAGCCTATCCAGGGGTTCACCCCTCCACTTT.

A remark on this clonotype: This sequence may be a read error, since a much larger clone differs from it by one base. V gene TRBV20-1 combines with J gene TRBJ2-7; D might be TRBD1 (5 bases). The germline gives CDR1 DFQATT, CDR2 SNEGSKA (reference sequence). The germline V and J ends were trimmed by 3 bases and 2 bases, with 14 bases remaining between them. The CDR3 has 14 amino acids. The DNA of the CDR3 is TGCAGTGCTAGCTGGGGCTTACTAACCTACGAGCAGTACTTC. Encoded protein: CSASWGLLTYEQYF.

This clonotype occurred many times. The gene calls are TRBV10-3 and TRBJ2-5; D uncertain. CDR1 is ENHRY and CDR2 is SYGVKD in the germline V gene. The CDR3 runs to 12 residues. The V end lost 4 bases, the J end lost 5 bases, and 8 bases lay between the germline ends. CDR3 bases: TGTGCCATCAGTGGAAGTGGCGAGACCCAGTACTTC. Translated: CAISGSGETQYF.